The entry below describes one TCR beta chain. The target antigen is unknown. A read error may produce the germline difference seen at one junction end. Primers used in a second PCR of roughly 6 to 12 cycles were a sample-barcoded 5' primer and a J-beta primer mix. Each cDNA molecule received a tag from a template-switch adaptor that had 12 random nucleotides. MiXCR was run by TCRdb on the 5' RACE reads, yielding one entry per CDR3 protein. The sample has approximately 1.5 million distinct CDR3 sequences; about 35% are singletons. The data stem from a study of blood T cells in healthy people across ages. CDR3 size: 15 residues. The germline V gene has CDR1 SQVTM and CDR2 ANQGSEA. Study conclusions and caveats: PBMC samples, being unsorted, prevented any conclusive comparison of naive and antigen-experienced cells. Because donor CMV status was unknown, expanded clonotype changes were possibly confounded. While age rose, TCR beta diversity per million T cells dropped in a roughly linear way.

The sequenced sample was blood. The chain joins TRBV29-1 to TRBJ2-7; a weak D match, TRBD2 (5 bases). This TCR was sampled from a woman under 40 in good health. CDR3 amino acids: CSVSKLREKEYERYF. DNA for the CDR3: TGCAGCGTGTCAAAGCTCCGGGAAAAAGAATACGAGCGGTACTTC.